Sequencing of this TCR beta chain was carried out in a study of response to subunit inactivated influenza vaccine. Study-wide results and caveats: The authors put forward the suggestion that each seasonal influenza vaccination may bring in only a limited number of new T cells.

The V end lost 3 bases, the J end lost 3 bases, and 22 bases lay between the germline ends. Per the germline V gene, CDR1 is SGHAT and CDR2 is FQNNGV. The CDR3 sequence is 18 residues long. TCRdb itself ran the RT-PCR reads through MiXCR, one entry per CDR3 protein. The table has roughly 500,000 distinct CDR3 sequences, about 17% seen once; the top ten hold less than 4%. On this clonotype: Its antigen is unknown.

The rearrangement joins TRBV11-2 to TRBJ2-3; no clear D gene. The sample was CD4+ T cells sorted from PBMCs, taken about 24 months after vaccination. This receptor was identified in a man between 50 and 69 years old who received an inactivated influenza vaccine. The CDR3 sequence is CASSFRGSAGRLTDTQYF. Here the CDR3 DNA reads TGTGCCAGCAGCTTTCGTGGCTCAGCAGGAAGGCTAACAGATACGCAGTATTTT.